The 26 T cell receptor beta chains presented below share a single source sample, sequenced in a study of PD-1 blockade in classical Hodgkin lymphoma (TCRdb year 2020). In light of the paper, this sample's time point label describes: cycle 1 day 1 (C1D1), immediately before nivolumab initiation. Every trial patient had relapsed after autologous stem cell transplantation, and cohorts A, B and C differed in prior brentuximab vedotin exposure. A Miltenyi CD8+ T cell isolation kit was used for magnetic negative selection to purify CD8+ T cells from thawed PBMCs. The library was prepared using the immunoSEQ multiplex PCR assay. TCRdb obtained this table from immuneACCESS and retained in-frame rearrangements with V and J assigned. These tables miss some clones; where compared with another copy, unresolved V genes account for less than half of the shortfall, and the remainder is unexplained. Present in this sample are 1,500 to 2,000 clones, roughly 73% of which were seen just once. The top ten constitute 30% to 40% of the sample.

The sequenced sample was CD8+ T cells from blood, obtained at baseline. The receptors here all came from a human donor with classical Hodgkin lymphoma.

This clone was seen only a few times. In the same sample, other DNA sequences code for this CDR3. This chain uses TRBV28 with TRBJ2-5; 9 bases match TRBD1. V shed 6 bases and J 5 bases; nucleotides not matched to a gene: 10. Germline CDR1 reads MDHEN; CDR2 reads SYDVKM. The CDR3 has 15 residues. The CDR3 region is CASSLEQGAGETQYF. The DNA of the CDR3 is TGTGCCAGCAGCCTAGAACAGGGGGCGGGGGAGACCCAGTACTTC. Full variable domain (missing parts from reference TRBV28 and TRBJ2-5): DVKVTQSSRYLVKRTGEKVFLECVQDMDHENMFWYRQDPGLGLRLIYFSYDVKMKEKGDIPEGYSVSREKKERFSLILESASTNQTSMYLCASSLEQGAGETQYFGPGTRLLVL.

The gene calls are TRBV4-2 and TRBJ2-1, with 12 bases that match TRBD2. This CDR3 is built from 17 residues. The germline gives CDR1 LGHNA, CDR2 YNFKEQ. With 4 bases clipped from V and 6 bases from J, the junction kept 10 bases outside the gene matches. CDR3 coding DNA: TGTGCCAGCAGCCCTGGACTAGCGGGAATTTCGGTCAATGAGCAGTTCTTC. As protein: CASSPGLAGISVNEQFF.

This clone was picked up a small number of times. The rearrangement joins TRBV2 to TRBJ2-1, with a possible D match to TRBD1 (5 bases). This CDR3 is built from 15 residues. The germline gives CDR1 SNHLY, CDR2 FYNNEI. V dropped 2 bases and J dropped 6 bases, with 14 bases sitting between them. CDR3 nucleotide sequence: TGTGCCAGCAGTGAATGGGGCGTCCCATTCAATGAGCAGTTCTTC. It is translated as CASSEWGVPFNEQFF.

The V call is TRBV7-8, the J call TRBJ1-4; D possibly corresponds to TRBD1 (5 bases). CDR1 is SGHVS, CDR2 FQNEAQ, per germline. V shed 2 bases and J shed 7 bases, with 11 bases lying between them. The CDR3 consists of 14 residues. Here the CDR3 reads CASSLSYGGEKLFF. In DNA form, the CDR3 reads TGTGCCAGCAGCTTATCCTACGGGGGTGAAAAACTGTTTTTT. The variable domain in full, with the rest retrieved from reference TRBV7-8 and TRBJ1-4, is GAGVSQSPRYKVAKRGQDVALRCDPISGHVSLFWYQQALGQGPEFLTYFQNEAQLDKSGLPSDRFFAERPEGSVSTLKIQRTQQEDSAVYLCASSLSYGGEKLFFGSGTQLSVL.

The chain employs TRBV12-1 and TRBJ2-1; the table calls TRBD2, which could not be checked here. TRBV12-1 is assigned pseudogene status. The CDR3 runs to 16 residues. This chain's CDR3 is CASSSGTSGIYNEQFF. The CDR3 nucleotides are TGTGCCAGCAGCTCCGGGACTAGCGGGATCTACAATGAGCAGTTCTTC.

V is TRBV6-5 and J is TRBJ1-2; 8 nucleotides line up with TRBD1. Germline assignment: CDR1 MNHEY and CDR2 SVGAGI. Unmatched junction bases numbered 10, after V lost 5 bases and J lost 5 bases. The CDR3 runs to 15 residues. The CDR3 DNA follows: TGTGCCAGCAGTACTCGGACAGGGCTCACATATGGCTACACCTTC. This sequence encodes CASSTRTGLTYGYTF.

This clone was seen a few times. The chain joins TRBV6-5 to TRBJ2-1; D might be TRBD2 (6 bases). V lost 1 base and J 8 bases, leaving 15 bases between the germline ends. CDR3 length equals 15 residues. Germline assignment: CDR1 MNHEY and CDR2 SVGAGI. CDR3 sequence reads: CASSYLREYLYEQFF. As DNA, the CDR3 is TGTGCCAGCAGTTACTTGCGGGAATATCTATATGAGCAGTTCTTC.

This clone appeared once. The chain carries TRBV13 and TRBJ2-7; D not resolved. The V end was cut by 5 bases, the J end by 3 bases, with 11 bases between. The CDR3 sequence is 13 residues long. CDR1 PRHDT and CDR2 FYEKMQ come from the germline V gene (reference sequence). CDR3 protein: CASSQDWRYEQYF. The CDR3 region has the DNA TGTGCCAGCAGCCAAGATTGGCGCTACGAGCAGTACTTC.

The rearrangement links TRBV28 to TRBJ1-4, with 8 bases that match TRBD1. The CDR3 is 18 residues long. Germline V gives CDR1 MDHEN, CDR2 SYDVKM. The V and J ends lost 1 base and 6 bases, in that order; junction bases with no gene match: 13. The CDR3 sequence: CASSLFMAGGEGDEKLFF. CDR3 sequence (DNA): TGTGCCAGCAGTTTATTTATGGCAGGGGGCGAAGGGGATGAAAAACTGTTTTTT. Using reference TRBV28 and TRBJ1-4 for the parts outside the CDR3, the full variable domain is DVKVTQSSRYLVKRTGEKVFLECVQDMDHENMFWYRQDPGLGLRLIYFSYDVKMKEKGDIPEGYSVSREKKERFSLILESASTNQTSMYLCASSLFMAGGEGDEKLFFGSGTQLSVL.

The rearrangement links TRBV6-1 to TRBJ2-4, with TRBD2 as a possible D gene (6 bases). The V end was cut by 1 base, the J end by 3 bases, with 16 bases between. The germline gives CDR1 MNHNS, CDR2 SASEGT. The CDR3 is made up of 17 amino acids. The CDR3 reads CASSEGGVPRDKNIQYF. The CDR3 coding sequence is TGTGCCAGCAGTGAAGGGGGGGTACCCCGGGACAAAAACATTCAGTACTTC.

This clone is large within its sample. The V call is TRBV28, the J call TRBJ1-1, with 7 nucleotides matching TRBD1. The CDR3 runs 14 residues. In germline, CDR1 is MDHEN, CDR2 SYDVKM. Germline trimming cut 7 bases from V and 1 base from J; bases unmatched to any gene: 6. The CDR3, as DNA: TGTGCCAGCACCATACAGGGGTGGAACACTGAAGCTTTCTTT. This sequence encodes CASTIQGWNTEAFF.

The chain links TRBV9 to TRBJ1-3; D unresolved. Trimming removed 3 bases from V and 0 bases from J, with 13 bases in between. Looked up from germline, CDR1 is SGDLS and CDR2 is YYNGEE. The CDR3 has 16 residues. CDR3: CASSDSVSDSGNTIYF. The CDR3 DNA is TGTGCCAGCAGCGATTCCGTTAGCGACTCTGGAAACACCATATATTTT.

The V call is TRBV11-2, the J call TRBJ2-2; a weak D match, TRBD2 (5 bases). Germline V lookup: CDR1 SGHAT, CDR2 FQNNGV. The CDR3 runs to 17 residues. V was clipped by 1 base and J by 3 bases, with 15 bases between them. The CDR3, as DNA: TGTGCCAGCAGCTTAGGTCGGTTAGCGCGGCACACCGGGGAGCTGTTTTTT. This gives the protein CASSLGRLARHTGELFF. Using reference TRBV11-2 and TRBJ2-2 for the parts outside the CDR3, the full variable domain is EAGVAQSPRYKIIEKRQSVAFWCNPISGHATLYWYQQILGQGPKLLIQFQNNGVVDDSQLPKDRFSAERLKGVDSTLKIQPAKLEDSAVYLCASSLGRLARHTGELFFGEGSRLTVL.

The chain employs TRBV10-2 and TRBJ1-4, with D tentatively TRBD1 (6 bases). V lost 3 bases, J lost 7 bases, and 15 bases lay in between. CDR1 is WSHSY, CDR2 SAAADI, per germline. CDR3 length equals 15 residues. The CDR3 DNA follows: TGCGCCAGCAGTGAATGGATTCAAGGGGGTGAAAAACTGTTTTTT. Its translation is CASSEWIQGGEKLFF.

The chain employs TRBV28 and TRBJ2-1, with 8 bases aligning to TRBD2. With V trimmed by 5 bases and J by 5 bases, 5 bases remained unmatched. This CDR3 has 14 amino acids. Germline CDR1 MDHEN, CDR2 SYDVKM. CDR3 sequence reads: CASSLLLADNEQFF. The CDR3 nucleotides are TGTGCCAGCAGTCTGTTACTAGCGGACAATGAGCAGTTCTTC.

V gene TRBV2 combines with J gene TRBJ2-1, with a tentative D call TRBD2 (5 bases). The CDR3 has 15 residues. Germline-derived CDR1 and CDR2 are SNHLY and FYNNEI. V was pared by 5 bases and J by 7 bases, with 18 bases between. The CDR3 DNA follows: TGTGCCAGCAGTTGGACTCCTTCGGGAATAAATGAGCAGTTCTTC. Translating it yields CASSWTPSGINEQFF.

DNA of the CDR3: TGTGCCAGCAGCTTACTCCCCTCCTACGAGCAGTACTTC. Encoded protein: CASSLLPSYEQYF. The rearrangement links TRBV7-9 to TRBJ2-5; the D is unclear. With the DNA end fitting TRBJ2-7 better, the J assignment may be wrong. Germline V gene lookup returns CDR1 SEHNR and CDR2 FQNEAQ (reference sequence). This CDR3 has 13 amino acids.

The genes are TRBV5-1 and TRBJ1-6; D is ambiguous. The V end lost 0 bases, the J end lost 0 bases, and 10 bases lay between the germline ends. Germline CDR1 is SGHRS and CDR2 is YFSETQ. The CDR3 runs to 17 residues. The CDR3 coding sequence is TGCGCCAGCAGCTTGGAGGCGTTAAGCTCCTATAATTCACCCCTCCACTTT. Protein sequence: CASSLEALSSYNSPLHF.

The V call is TRBV11-3, the J call TRBJ2-5, with TRBD1 identical over 7 bases. The germline gives CDR1 SGHNT, CDR2 YENEEA. The CDR3 loop spans 13 amino acids. J gave up 7 bases and V 1 base, and 3 bases lay outside the gene matches. CDR3 sequence reads: CASSLGQGGTQYF. As DNA, the CDR3 is TGTGCCAGCAGCTTAGGACAGGGTGGGACCCAGTACTTC.

J is TRBJ2-6 and V is TRBV19; no reliable D call. Per the germline V gene, CDR1 is LNHDA and CDR2 is SQIVND (reference sequence). CDR3 length equals 16 residues. V shed 6 bases and J shed 0 bases, with 12 bases lying between them. In DNA form, the CDR3 reads TGTGCCAGTAGACCAGGCCACGACTCTGGGGCCAACGTCCTGACTTTC. Translation gives CASRPGHDSGANVLTF.

In its sample, this clone ranks as medium-sized. Other nucleotide sequences in the sample specify the same CDR3. The chain carries TRBV27 and TRBJ1-5; unclear D gene. Between the trimmed V and J ends, which lost 2 bases and 8 bases, there was a span of 7 bases. The CDR3 runs 12 residues. Germline CDR1 is MNHEY and CDR2 is SMNVEV (reference sequence). CDR3 DNA: TGTGCCAGCAGTTTACTTGGGGAGCCCCAGCATTTT. It is translated as CASSLLGEPQHF.

The chain uses TRBV28 and TRBJ2-1; TRBD2 agrees at 14 bases. Germline CDR1 MDHEN, CDR2 SYDVKM. V lost 6 bases and J lost 6; bases outside the gene matches: 7. This CDR3 has 16 amino acids. The CDR3 DNA is TGTGCCAGCAGACCCCGACTAGCGGGAGGGGGCAATGAGCAGTTCTTC. This gives the protein CASRPRLAGGGNEQFF.

V and J are TRBV25-1 and TRBJ2-1; 9 nucleotides match TRBD1. The trim removed 3 bases at V and 15 bases at J, leaving 6 bases unmatched. The germline V gene has CDR1 MGHDK and CDR2 SYGVNS. The CDR3 sequence is 12 residues long. Here the CDR3 DNA reads TGTGCCAGCAGTGACCGGACAGGGGCCAGGTTCTTC. Protein: CASSDRTGARFF.

The chain links TRBV6-1 to TRBJ1-1, with TRBD1 identical over 8 bases. Germline CDR1 and CDR2: MNHNS and SASEGT. The V gene end was trimmed by 6 bases and the J gene end by 1 base; junction bases not matched to a gene: 4. The CDR3 covers 14 residues. CDR3 region: CASSSGGSNTEAFF. Here the CDR3 DNA reads TGTGCCAGCAGCTCAGGGGGCTCGAACACTGAAGCTTTCTTT.

The chain is built from TRBV15 and TRBJ2-7; D gene uncertain. This CDR3 is built from 13 residues. Germline V gene lookup returns CDR1 LNHNV and CDR2 YYDKDF (reference sequence). The V and J ends lost 1 base and 7 bases respectively, with 11 bases between them. CDR3 bases: TGTGCCACCAGCAGAGGCCGGGCCCCAGAGCAGTACTTC. Protein sequence: CATSRGRAPEQYF. The entire variable domain, with the rest obtained from reference TRBV15 and TRBJ2-7, is as follows: DAMVIQNPRYQVTQFGKPVTLSCSQTLNHNVMYWYQQKSSQAPKLLFHYYDKDFNNEADTPDNFQSRRPNTSFCFLDIRSPGLGDTAMYLCATSRGRAPEQYFGPGTRLTVT.

This clone is large (0.1 to 1%) by share. The chain couples TRBV6-1 to TRBJ2-3, with unresolved D. The germline V gene encodes CDR1 MNHNS and CDR2 SASEGT. Trimming shortened V by 4 bases and J by 4 bases, and 21 bases separated the two germline ends. The CDR3 covers 17 residues. The CDR3 DNA reads TGTGCCAGCAGTGGGCTTGGTCGTGTGTATCGGGCAGATACGCAGTATTTT. It codes for CASSGLGRVYRADTQYF.